This T cell receptor (beta chain) was documented in a study of human T cells and chemical hapten exposure listed by TCRdb under 2021. Looking at the study overall: For sensitization, 2% DPC in acetone was applied to a 2 cm by 2 cm area of upper inner arm skin. Alopecia areata with under or over 50% scalp involvement, alopecia totalis and alopecia universalis were represented in the patient cohort, which was mostly female. This study followed changes in the peripheral blood TCR repertoire in vivo during primary and secondary sensitization of alopecia patients to the hapten diphenylcyclopropenone (DPC). About 28 alopecia patients gave blood for TCR sequencing at one to four time points (pre-sensitization, 2, 6 and 24 weeks). Libraries were combined into a pool for sequencing, and differences in TCR yield between samples came mainly from small differences in library volumes within the pool. Patch testing was performed on the upper back with Finn chambers containing 0.01% DPC, and the patch tests were scored after 6 days according to International Contact Dermatitis Research Group standards. Weekly therapeutic DPC doses were additionally applied to the scalp of patients throughout the approximately 25-week study period. Blood was sampled from patients pre-sensitization (week 0) and at 2, 6 and about 24 weeks after DPC sensitization.

Reading the label with the study, this specimen's time point is: patch test 1, 2 weeks after DPC sensitization. The intended sense of this specimen's treatment or condition label: therapeutic diphenylcyclopropenone sensitization with weekly scalp DPC. Blood at each patch-test visit was drawn before the patch test was applied. Eligible patients were aged 18 to 70, diagnosed with alopecia, deemed suitable for DPC therapy, and excluded if pregnant. Total RNA was extracted from unfractionated whole blood collected in Tempus Blood RNA tubes. This clonotype turned up a few times. This receptor's antigen is unknown. No base quality information exists; no much larger clone differs at one position. The CDR3 runs 11 residues from the cysteine to the phenylalanine. This entry keeps only the CDR3 DNA: 33 bases, framed from base 1. Cut back by 3 bases and 9 bases, the V and J ends lie 7 bases apart. Based on the germline V gene (reference sequence), the CDR1 and CDR2 sequences are SGHKS and YYEKEE.

To prepare the library, RACE was applied. The sequencer listed for this sample is NextSeq 500. During library preparation, unique molecular identifiers were attached to individual cDNA molecules so that TCRs could be counted quantitatively and reproducibly. Each blood RNA sample was used to sequence both TCR alpha and TCR beta chains. Concerning the study's data processing: Samples had a median of roughly 100,000 TCRs, with a range from roughly 20,000 to 690,600. The Decombinator software suite was used to annotate V, J and CDR3 in the TCR reads. To make PS versus PT1 abundance plots, every sample was subsampled to the same number of TCRs (28,000). Expanded TCRs were defined as absent before sensitization and observed at least eight times at the 2-week time point. The raw public data were reprocessed by TCRdb itself: fastp quality trimming at Q25, MiXCR clonotype calling, in-frame beta chains only. For every CDR3 protein sequence, its rows merge into one entry that carries the most common genes and DNA. The authors' filters were not applied to this entry. The sample table records around 340,000 distinct CDR3 sequences; under 9% of these occur just once. 7.5% to 9% of the sample goes to the ten largest clones.

Overall results and qualifications from the work: Significantly more large CDR3 similarity clusters were formed by expanded TCRs than by pre-sensitization or healthy control sets, consistent with antigen-driven responses. No change with DPC sensitization was found in the number of TCRs above 1 in 1000 frequency, and no evidence of global repertoire structure alterations was found. The number of PT1 expanded TCRs positively correlated with patch test score, significant at thresholds 8, 16 and 32 but not 4. After repeated subsampling, changes were observed in the strength of the expansion versus patch-test correlation and in the threshold at which the correlation became significant. Alopecia, a presumed autoimmune disease, was present in all patients, so the immune response of the patients might differ from that of healthy individuals.

Material: whole blood, obtained in connection with sensitization to the hapten diphenylcyclopropenone (DPC). The chain is assembled from TRBV5-5 and TRBJ2-1; the D gene identity is not certain. The sequence derives from a woman aged 18-35 years with alopecia areata. Some clones in this sample may be carry-over from other donors' samples. The CDR3 region has the sequence CASSSMGEQFF. The DNA is as follows: TGTGCCAGCAGCTCAATGGGTGAGCAGTTCTTC.